Shown below are 14 T cell receptor beta chains from a single sample sequenced in a study of tumor-infiltrating lymphocytes in oesophageal squamous cell carcinoma. One entry per CDR3 protein results from TCRdb running MiXCR on the PCR reads. The sample shows some 16,000 distinct CDR3 sequences, roughly 55% of them seen only once. The sample consisted of esophageal tumor tissue. These TCRs come from a male donor with esophageal squamous cell carcinoma.

This sequence joins TRBV28 and TRBJ2-4, with D possibly TRBD1 on 6 matching bases. The CDR3 is 17 residues long. Germline values: CDR1 MDHEN, CDR2 SYDVKM. The germline V and J ends were trimmed by 3 bases and 0 bases, with 15 bases remaining between them. The DNA of the CDR3 is TGTGCCAGCAGTTTGGCACAGGGCTTCATAGCCAAAAACATTCAGTACTTC. Amino acid sequence: CASSLAQGFIAKNIQYF.

This clonotype was counted only a few times. The chain carries TRBV6-8 and TRBJ2-7, with 7 bases that match TRBD1. The end of the DNA fits TRBJ1-6 better, so the J call may be wrong. Germline V gene lookup returns CDR1 MNHGY and CDR2 SAAAGT. The CDR3 extends over 15 amino acids. CDR3 coding DNA: TGTGCCAGCAGTGCTGCGGCAGGGGGGAATTCACCCCTCCACTTT. Protein product: CASSAAAGGNSPLHF.

This clonotype was recorded many times. This chain joins TRBV19 and TRBJ1-1; 7 bases agree with TRBD1. Losses at the gene ends were 4 bases for V and 4 bases for J; bases not matched to a gene: 12. In germline, CDR1 is LNHDA, CDR2 SQIVND (reference sequence). This CDR3 spans 16 amino acids. The CDR3 sequence: CASSRTTGTAGTEAFF. The CDR3 nucleotides are TGTGCCAGTAGTAGAACAACCGGGACAGCGGGCACTGAAGCTTTCTTT.

This chain joins TRBV7-6 and TRBJ2-6; D not resolved. In germline, CDR1 is SGHVS, CDR2 FNYEAQ. V was cut by 5 bases and J by 0 bases, with 8 bases left in between. CDR3 length: 15 residues. CDR3 loop: CASSTVFSGANVLTF. CDR3 coding DNA: TGTGCCAGCAGCACAGTGTTCTCTGGGGCCAACGTCCTGACTTTC.

As concerns this clonotype: Germline is not matched at one junction end, which may reflect a read error. The chain joins TRBV12-3 or TRBV12-4 to TRBJ2-4, with 7 positions matching TRBD1. This CDR3 is 14 amino acids long. CDR3 loop: CASSFTGENSPLHF. The CDR3 DNA is TGTGCCAGCAGTTTTACAGGGGAGAATTCACCCCTCCACTTC.

This clonotype was recorded many times. The CDR3 protein is CASSLNWGQGNEQYF. The CDR3 DNA reads as TGTGCCAGCAGCTTAAACTGGGGACAGGGAAACGAGCAGTACTTC. This chain uses TRBV7-3 with TRBJ2-7, with 9 bases identical to TRBD1. Germline loops: CDR1 SGHTA, CDR2 FQGTGA. The CDR3 runs to 15 residues. V shed 1 base and J 5 bases; nucleotides not matched to a gene: 6.

V and J are TRBV6-8 and TRBJ2-3; 13 positions match TRBD2. The J call is uncertain, as TRBJ2-5 better fits the DNA end. The germline CDR1 and CDR2 sequences are MNHGY and SAAAGT. This CDR3 region has 19 residues. CDR3 bases: TGTGCCAGCAGCCTTCTTTTTTCGGGACTAGCGGGACCGGGAGAGACCCAGTACTTC. It is translated as CASSLLFSGLAGPGETQYF.

Notes on this clonotype: One end of the junction fails to match germline, which may point to a read error. This chain uses TRBV7-7 with TRBJ2-1; 10 bases map to TRBD2. This CDR3 region has 16 residues. Germline lookup yields CDR1 SSHAT and CDR2 FNYEAQ (reference sequence). CDR3 sequence (DNA): TGTGCTAGCAGCCTAGGAAGCGGGGGGGCCTACAATGAGCAGTTCTTC. As protein: CASSLGSGGAYNEQFF.

This clonotype was picked up one time. The V call is TRBV6-7, the J call TRBJ2-4; D is ambiguous. The last part of the DNA fits TRBJ2-7 better; the J call may be wrong. TRBV6-7 counts as an open reading frame of uncertain function. The length of the CDR3 is 14 residues. CDR3 region: CASSYGLSTYEQYF. The CDR3 coding sequence is TGTGCCAGCAGTTACGGTCTAAGTACCTACGAGCAGTACTTC.

This clonotype was seen a few times. J is TRBJ2-3 and V is TRBV6-8; 8 bases are shared with TRBD1. This CDR3 region has 13 residues. Losses at the gene ends were 6 bases for V and 3 bases for J; bases not matched to a gene: 2. Germline assignment: CDR1 MNHGY and CDR2 SAAAGT. Written as DNA, the CDR3 is TGTGCCAGCAGGAGACAGGGGACAGATACGCAGTATTTT. Residues: CASRRQGTDTQYF.

The chain carries TRBV7-2 and TRBJ2-7; D remains ambiguous. The assigned J gene may be wrong: the sequence end matches TRBJ2-1 better. The CDR3 covers 11 residues. The germline gives CDR1 SGHTA, CDR2 FQGNSA. CDR3 region: CASSLVREQFF. CDR3 DNA sequence: TGTGCCAGCAGCTTAGTTCGGGAGCAGTTCTTC.

CDR3: CASSQQRGDNEQFF. As DNA, the CDR3 is TGCGCCAGCAGCCAACAACGGGGCGACAATGAGCAGTTCTTC. J is TRBJ2-1 and V is TRBV4-1; D assignment may be TRBD1 or TRBD2 (5 bases each). The germline V gene has CDR1 MGHRA and CDR2 YSYEKL. V lost 2 bases to trimming and J lost 5 bases, with 10 bases between them. This CDR3 region has 14 residues.

This clonotype is termed medium-sized. The rearrangement uses TRBV28 and TRBJ1-2; 7 bases line up with TRBD1. Per germline, CDR1 MDHEN and CDR2 SYDVKM. This CDR3 is built from 13 residues. J gave up 5 bases and V 0 bases, and 0 bases lay outside the gene matches. Here the CDR3 DNA reads TGTGCCAGCAGTTTATGGACAGGGTATGGCTACACCTTC. Encoded protein: CASSLWTGYGYTF.

The J gene is TRBJ1-5, the V gene TRBV6-4, with 10 positions matching TRBD1. The junction had 15 bases not matched to a gene; V was cut back by 10 bases and J by 6 bases. Germline values: CDR1 MRHNA, CDR2 SNTAGT. The CDR3 covers 16 residues. The CDR3 nucleotides read TGTGCCATCCTACTTCCGGGACAGGGGCCGGGTCAGCCCCAGCATTTT. Translated: CAILLPGQGPGQPQHF.